This is a list of T cell receptor beta chains from one sample in a study of post-analysis software for immune sequencing data. TCRdb passed the PCR reads through MiXCR, listing each CDR3 protein once. The table lists 750,000 to 950,000 distinct CDR3 sequences, under 60% of them singletons. Sample: blood. Every receptor here comes from a girl aged 10 to 17 with multiple sclerosis. Each CDR3 is given with its conserved first and last residue. A D gene is named only where the DNA matches it firmly. Not every row has a clone size; where given, it reads once, few, many or a size class.

j_call d_call clone_size v_call cdr3_aa cdr3_nt
TRBJ2-1 - few TRBV19 CASSSQAGNEQFF TGTGCCAGTAGTTCCCAGGCCGGGAATGAGCAGTTCTTC
TRBJ2-7 TRBD1 - TRBV27 CASSLSEGDRPAYEQYF TGTGCCAGCAGTTTATCGGAGGGGGACAGGCCTGCCTACGAGCAGTACTTC
TRBJ2-1 TRBD1 once TRBV6-2/TRBV6-3 CASSYSGQGSQIFNEQFF TGTGCCAGCAGTTACTCTGGACAGGGGTCGCAGATTTTCAATGAGCAGTTCTTC
TRBJ2-7 - many TRBV29-1 CSVKLGGGSYEQYF TGCAGCGTCAAACTGGGAGGGGGCTCCTACGAGCAGTACTTC
TRBJ1-2 - - TRBV12-3/TRBV12-4 CASSTAGLENYGYTF TGTGCCAGCAGTACCGCCGGGCTAGAGAACTATGGCTACACCTTC
TRBJ2-7 - - TRBV20-1 CSARVRGDEQYF TGCAGTGCTAGAGTACGGGGTGACGAGCAGTACTTC
TRBJ2-5 - - TRBV20-1 CSAKLGSQETQYF TGCAGTGCTAAACTTGGATCGCAAGAGACCCAGTACTTC
TRBJ2-4 - - TRBV20-1 CSAVTLAKNIQYF TGCAGTGCAGTAACCCTAGCCAAAAACATTCAGTACTTC
TRBJ2-7 - - TRBV28 CASSSDSNEQYF TGTGCCAGCAGCTCAGACTCGAACGAGCAGTACTTC
TRBJ2-1 TRBD2 - TRBV27 CASSPSRGRAFF TGTGCCAGCAGCCCGTCTCGGGGGAGGGCGTTCTTC
TRBJ2-1 TRBD2 - TRBV5-1 CASSLADSGRGSNEQFF TGCGCCAGCAGCTTGGCCGATAGCGGGAGAGGGTCCAATGAGCAGTTCTTC
TRBJ2-7 TRBD1 few TRBV7-2 CASRPGQGARYEQYF TGTGCCAGCAGACCCGGACAGGGGGCGCGATACGAGCAGTACTTC
TRBJ2-3 TRBD2 - TRBV6-5 CASRAGTFNTQYF TGTGCCAGCAGAGCGGGGACCTTTAATACGCAGTATTTT
TRBJ1-2 TRBD1 - TRBV12-3/TRBV12-4 CASRGQGVSYGYTF TGTGCCAGCAGGGGACAGGGTGTAAGCTATGGCTACACCTTC
TRBJ1-1 - - TRBV4-3 CASSQGGGRHTEAFF TGCGCCAGCAGCCAAGGGGGAGGGAGACACACTGAAGCTTTCTTT
TRBJ2-1 TRBD2 - TRBV27 CASSLYSGGLYNEQFF TGTGCCAGCAGCTTATACAGCGGGGGCCTCTACAATGAGCAGTTCTTC
TRBJ1-1 TRBD1 - TRBV6-5 CASRRGQGGTEAFF TGTGCCAGCAGGAGGGGACAGGGGGGCACTGAAGCTTTCTTT
TRBJ2-7 - few TRBV12-3/TRBV12-4 CASSPTSRYEQYF TGTGCCAGCAGCCCCACTAGCCGGTACGAGCAGTACTTC
TRBJ2-7 TRBD2 - TRBV9 CASSVAGGYYEQYF TGTGCCAGCAGCGTAGCGGGAGGGTACTACGAGCAGTACTTC
TRBJ2-3 TRBD2 few TRBV7-2 CASSLARGTSGVDTQYF TGTGCCAGCAGCTTAGCGCGTGGGACTAGCGGAGTAGATACGCAGTATTTT
TRBJ1-1 TRBD1 - TRBV7-9 CASSVRQGVANTEAFF TGTGCCAGCAGCGTCCGACAGGGGGTAGCGAACACTGAAGCTTTCTTT
TRBJ2-1 TRBD1 - TRBV7-3 CASSLSGTEGQFF TGTGCCAGCAGCTTATCCGGGACAGAAGGGCAGTTCTTC
TRBJ2-1 TRBD2 once TRBV20-1 CSARKPTSGSLNEQFF TGCAGTGCTAGAAAACCGACTAGCGGGAGTCTGAATGAGCAGTTCTTC
TRBJ2-7 TRBD2 few TRBV10-3 CAISGTSGSYEQYF TGTGCCATCAGTGGGACTAGCGGATCCTACGAGCAGTACTTC
TRBJ1-1 - - TRBV6-1 CATQIALQGNTEAFF TGTGCCACCCAGATAGCGCTCCAGGGGAACACTGAAGCTTTCTTT
TRBJ1-5 - - TRBV7-3 CASTLGRASNQPQHF TGTGCCAGCACCCTCGGGAGGGCTAGCAATCAGCCCCAGCATTTT
TRBJ2-5 TRBD2 - TRBV20-1 CSARDQRTSRSGEQYF TGCAGTGCTAGAGATCAAAGGACTAGCCGGTCGGGGGAGCAGTACTTC
TRBJ2-5 TRBD1 - TRBV4-1 CASSQDLTGGAKTQYF TGCGCCAGCAGCCAAGATCTCACAGGGGGCGCAAAGACCCAGTACTTC
TRBJ1-1 - - TRBV18 CASPREGVPGKTEAFF TGTGCCAGCCCACGTGAGGGGGTCCCGGGGAAAACTGAAGCTTTCTTT
TRBJ2-3 - - TRBV4-2 CASSQDNPSKDSSSTDTQYF TGTGCCAGCAGCCAAGATAATCCTAGCAAGGATTCTTCTAGCACAGATACGCAGTATTTT
TRBJ2-4 TRBD1 - TRBV25-1 CASSEEGQWNIQYF TGTGCCAGCAGTGAAGAGGGACAGTGGAACATTCAGTACTTC
TRBJ2-3 TRBD1 - TRBV7-6 CASSARDRVMSDTQYF TGTGCCAGCAGCGCGAGGGACAGGGTAATGTCAGATACGCAGTATTTT
TRBJ2-4 - - TRBV2 CASSEDLVIQYF TGTGCCAGCAGTGAAGACCTGGTCATTCAGTACTTC
TRBJ2-3 TRBD2 few TRBV4-1 CASSQETSGRADTQYF TGCGCCAGCAGCCAAGAGACTAGCGGGAGGGCAGATACGCAGTATTTT
TRBJ1-1 - - TRBV9 CASSVGGGRGEAFF TGTGCCAGCAGCGTAGGAGGCGGGCGAGGGGAAGCTTTCTTT
TRBJ2-7 TRBD1 - TRBV20-1 CSAREDRPSEQYF TGCAGTGCTAGAGAGGACAGGCCCTCCGAGCAGTACTTC
TRBJ2-7 - few TRBV20-1 CSARVLRDILREQYF TGCAGTGCTAGAGTTCTCCGGGACATCTTACGGGAGCAGTACTTC
TRBJ2-7 - few TRBV12-3/TRBV12-4 CASSPGEVSYEQYF TGTGCCAGCAGCCCCGGCGAGGTCTCCTACGAGCAGTACTTC
TRBJ2-7 - - TRBV5-1 CASSLGLALGSEQYF TGCGCCAGCAGCTTAGGGCTAGCGCTTGGGAGCGAGCAGTACTTC
TRBJ1-2 TRBD1 - TRBV7-6 CASSPGQGGYYGYTF TGTGCCAGCAGCCCGGGACAGGGGGGCTACTATGGCTACACCTTC
TRBJ2-1 - - TRBV20-1 CSAHTCTRGYNEQFF TGCAGTGCCCATACCTGTACACGGGGGTACAATGAGCAGTTCTTC
TRBJ2-1 TRBD2 once TRBV5-1 CASSLTPSGSTYSEQFF TGCGCCAGCAGCTTGACCCCTAGCGGGAGCACCTACAGTGAGCAGTTCTTC
TRBJ2-7 - - TRBV20-1 CSASTRGRASEQYF TGCAGTGCTAGCACACGGGGTAGGGCGTCCGAGCAGTACTTC
TRBJ2-3 - - TRBV5-5 CASSSSEKVADTQYF TGTGCCAGCAGCTCCTCGGAGAAGGTCGCAGATACGCAGTATTTT
TRBJ2-5 - few TRBV7-6 CASSFAVQETQYF TGTGCCAGCAGCTTTGCCGTGCAAGAGACCCAGTACTTC
TRBJ2-7 - - TRBV5-6 CASSSQGEGTYEQYF TGTGCCAGCAGCTCACAGGGGGAGGGTACCTACGAGCAGTACTTC
TRBJ2-7 - - TRBV20-1 CGPLSLWASSGSYEQYF TGCGGCCCACTATCCCTTTGGGCTAGTAGTGGGTCCTACGAGCAGTACTTC
TRBJ2-7 TRBD2 - TRBV6-6 CASSKKAGVTPYEQYF TGTGCCAGCAGCAAAAAAGCGGGAGTAACGCCATACGAGCAGTACTTC
TRBJ1-1 TRBD1 - TRBV20-1 CSARDGGGQGEAFF TGCAGTGCCAGAGATGGAGGGGGCCAAGGTGAAGCTTTCTTT
TRBJ2-3 - few TRBV5-1 CASALVPFTDTQYF TGCGCCAGCGCCCTAGTTCCCTTCACAGATACGCAGTATTTT
TRBJ1-2 TRBD1 few TRBV2 CASSEGQGGGYTF TGTGCCAGCAGTGAAGGCCAGGGGGGCGGCTACACCTTC
TRBJ1-2 TRBD1 - TRBV11-1 CASSATGGPGGYTF TGTGCCAGCAGCGCAACAGGGGGCCCAGGTGGCTACACCTTC
TRBJ2-1 TRBD1 few TRBV11-2 CASSGQGGGEQFF TGTGCCAGCAGCGGACAGGGAGGCGGTGAGCAGTTCTTC
TRBJ2-3 TRBD2 few TRBV7-9 CASSFRPTSGRRTDTQYF TGTGCCAGCAGCTTTAGGCCGACTAGCGGGAGAAGAACAGATACGCAGTATTTT
TRBJ2-3 - - TRBV5-1 CASSLYLETSTDTQYF TGCGCCAGCAGCCTATATCTAGAAACTAGCACAGATACGCAGTATTTT